This T cell receptor beta chain is drawn from a study of OX40 agonist ivuxolimab in advanced cancers. About the study: With ivuxolimab, an agonistic anti-OX40 (CD134) antibody, patients were treated. Study-wide findings and caveats: In the 0.1 to 3.0 mg/kg range, CD4+ and CD8+ blood T cells had expanded clonally by week 6.

Libraries were prepared by immunoSEQ multiplex PCR; TCRdb keeps only in-frame clonotypes and omits some of them. The sample shows approximately 100,000 clones, 70% to 85% of them seen only once. V shed 1 base and J shed 2 bases, with 15 bases lying between them. In germline, CDR1 is SGHTA, CDR2 FQGTGA. This CDR3 has 17 residues. Any history of autoimmune disease or systemic immunosuppression disqualified patients. Details on this clone: The antigen is not known.

V and J are TRBV7-3 and TRBJ2-1, with D unresolved. This TCR derives from an adult with an advanced solid tumor such as melanoma, head and neck, liver or kidney cancer. The source material was CD4+ or CD8+ T cells sorted from blood, sampled in a trial of the OX40 agonist ivuxolimab. In DNA form, the CDR3 reads TGTGCCAGCAGCTTAAGGTGGAACTTGGCGCCCTACAATGAGCAGTTCTTC. Its translation: CASSLRWNLAPYNEQFF.